This T cell receptor beta chain was documented in a study of CD8+CD57+ T cells in acquired aplastic anemia. Across the study: The study obtained an average of 3.2 ug of DNA from sorted CD4+ and CD8+ cells. Overall study results and limits: Roughly 28 was the count of CD8+ CDR3 sequences that patients shared with controls.

Of note for this clonotype: Its antigen is unidentified.

The length of the CDR3 is 15 residues. Germline CDR1 SGHDT, CDR2 YYEEEE. V lost 1 base and J 0 bases, leaving 8 bases between the germline ends. It was genomic DNA that served as the template for profiling TCR beta VDJ and CDR3. TCRdb analysed the reads with MiXCR anew, one entry per CDR3 protein. The sample has fewer than 200,000 distinct CDR3 sequences; less than 50% are singletons. Only patients with CD8+CD57+ cell expansion on flow cytometry were chosen for sequencing. No therapy had been given to the patients at the time of blood sampling. This TCR came from a human donor with aplastic anemia. The chain links TRBV5-6 to TRBJ2-4; D gene ambiguous. Material for sequencing was sorted CD4+, CD8+, or CD8+CD57+ T cells (not recorded which) from PBMCs. The CDR3 nucleotides are TGTGCCAGCAGCTTGCGCAGGCTAGCCAAAAACATTCAGTACTTC. It encodes CASSLRRLAKNIQYF.